A selection of T cell receptor beta chains follows, all from one sample in a study of blood T cell repertoires in COVID-19. This table comes from immunoSEQ multiplex PCR, and its TCRdb copy is limited to in-frame clones, with some not included. Here the sample spans about 100,000 clones, more than 85% being singletons. The sample was peripheral blood. Receptor source: a man in his late teens or twenties with acute or convalescent COVID-19. Both conserved end residues are part of each CDR3. Each record gives: D gene, V gene, CDR3 protein. A D gene is named only where the DNA matches it firmly.

d_call: TRBD1; v_call: TRBV30; cdr3_aa: CAWRAGTGDYSNQPQHF
d_call: .; v_call: TRBV30; cdr3_aa: CAWSALEAFF
d_call: TRBD1; v_call: TRBV19; cdr3_aa: CASSPQQGNSPLHF
d_call: .; v_call: TRBV7-8; cdr3_aa: CASSLVQGMNTEAFF
d_call: .; v_call: TRBV18; cdr3_aa: CASSPPGQLFNYGYTF
d_call: .; v_call: TRBV4-2; cdr3_aa: CASSQDGGGNQPQHF
d_call: .; v_call: TRBV27; cdr3_aa: CASSPQGQNTEAFF
d_call: .; v_call: TRBV2; cdr3_aa: CASSEVVQGHTEAFF
d_call: TRBD1; v_call: TRBV2; cdr3_aa: CASSDRTGSSGNTIYF
d_call: .; v_call: TRBV5-1; cdr3_aa: CASSLATGNGYTF
d_call: .; v_call: TRBV10-3; cdr3_aa: CAISDSLAPYPSYGYTF
d_call: .; v_call: TRBV19; cdr3_aa: CASSIDRPYSGNTIYF
d_call: .; v_call: TRBV18; cdr3_aa: CASSPVTGNTEAFF
d_call: TRBD2; v_call: TRBV27; cdr3_aa: CASSFAAGGNYEQYF
d_call: TRBD1; v_call: TRBV5-5; cdr3_aa: CASSLEWTGPAFF
d_call: .; v_call: TRBV7-9; cdr3_aa: CASSFEVGGYNEQFF
d_call: .; v_call: TRBV7-9; cdr3_aa: CASSLVDGTPLLRLFF
d_call: TRBD2; v_call: TRBV4-1; cdr3_aa: CASSSSGSNHEQYF
d_call: TRBD1; v_call: TRBV27; cdr3_aa: CASTSGGGQPQHF
d_call: .; v_call: TRBV5-4; cdr3_aa: CASSLTGGTYEQYF
d_call: .; v_call: TRBV9; cdr3_aa: CASSVFGQTGTGELFF
d_call: .; v_call: TRBV5-6; cdr3_aa: CASSLVGQGTSPLHF
d_call: .; v_call: TRBV6-5; cdr3_aa: CASRTTTGINYGYTF
d_call: .; v_call: TRBV6-4; cdr3_aa: CASSQGSGGELFF
d_call: .; v_call: TRBV2; cdr3_aa: CASRFPYSAGSYEQYF
d_call: TRBD1; v_call: TRBV7-8; cdr3_aa: CASSFTPDRENTEAFF
d_call: TRBD1; v_call: TRBV7-9; cdr3_aa: CASSLSAGQGDQPQHF
d_call: .; v_call: TRBV2; cdr3_aa: CASSEEVRAGGYTF
d_call: TRBD1; v_call: TRBV11-2; cdr3_aa: CASSQDRVYEQYF
d_call: .; v_call: TRBV12-3/TRBV12-4; cdr3_aa: CASSRRDTLEAFF
d_call: .; v_call: TRBV11-2; cdr3_aa: CASSSFGTYSGEQTDTQYF
d_call: TRBD2; v_call: TRBV12-3/TRBV12-4; cdr3_aa: CASSPLAVEQYF
d_call: .; v_call: TRBV6-6; cdr3_aa: CASSYWRSEANYEAFF